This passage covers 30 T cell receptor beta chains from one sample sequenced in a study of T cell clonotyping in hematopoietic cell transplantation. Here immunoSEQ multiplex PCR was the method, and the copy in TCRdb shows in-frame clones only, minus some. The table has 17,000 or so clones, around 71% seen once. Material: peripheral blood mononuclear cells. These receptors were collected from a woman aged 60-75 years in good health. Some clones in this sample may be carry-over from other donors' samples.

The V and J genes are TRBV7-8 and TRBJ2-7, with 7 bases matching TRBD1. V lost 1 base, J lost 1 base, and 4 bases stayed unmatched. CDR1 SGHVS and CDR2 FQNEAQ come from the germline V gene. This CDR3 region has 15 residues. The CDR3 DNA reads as TGTGCCAGCAGCTTAGACAGGGGCGATTCCTACGAGCAGTACTTC. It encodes CASSLDRGDSYEQYF.

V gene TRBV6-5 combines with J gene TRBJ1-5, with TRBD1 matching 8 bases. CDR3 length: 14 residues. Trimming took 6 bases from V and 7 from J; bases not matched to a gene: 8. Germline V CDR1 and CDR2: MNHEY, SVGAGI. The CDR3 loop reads CASRRGQGGQPQHF. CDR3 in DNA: TGTGCCAGCAGAAGAGGACAGGGTGGGCAGCCCCAGCATTTT.

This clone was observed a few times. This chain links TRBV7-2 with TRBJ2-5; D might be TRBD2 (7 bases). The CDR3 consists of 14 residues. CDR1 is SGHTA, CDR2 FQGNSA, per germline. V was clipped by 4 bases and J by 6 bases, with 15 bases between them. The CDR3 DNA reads TGTGCCAGCAGCTCTCAAGGGGGGGGGAAGACCCAGTACTTC. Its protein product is CASSSQGGGKTQYF.

CDR3 loop: CASSVAETGVSPLHF. The CDR3 DNA follows: TGTGCCAGCAGCGTAGCGGAGACAGGGGTTTCACCCCTCCACTTT. This chain joins TRBV9 and TRBJ1-6; TRBD1 aligns across 8 bases. The CDR3 spans 15 residues. Germline V CDR1 and CDR2: SGDLS, YYNGEE. J was trimmed by 9 bases and V by 0 bases; bases with no gene match: 5.

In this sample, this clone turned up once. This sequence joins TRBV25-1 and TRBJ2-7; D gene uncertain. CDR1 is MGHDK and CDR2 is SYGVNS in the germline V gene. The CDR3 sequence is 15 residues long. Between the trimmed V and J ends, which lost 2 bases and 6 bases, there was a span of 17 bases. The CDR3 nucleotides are TGTGCCAGCAGTGAAACCAGCAGGACCCCCGTCGAGCAGTACTTC. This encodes CASSETSRTPVEQYF.

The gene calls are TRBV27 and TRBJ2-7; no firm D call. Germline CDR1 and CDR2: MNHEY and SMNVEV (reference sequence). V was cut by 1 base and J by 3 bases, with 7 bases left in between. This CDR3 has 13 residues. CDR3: CASSLYGDYEQYF. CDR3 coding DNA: TGTGCCAGCAGTTTATACGGAGACTACGAGCAGTACTTC.

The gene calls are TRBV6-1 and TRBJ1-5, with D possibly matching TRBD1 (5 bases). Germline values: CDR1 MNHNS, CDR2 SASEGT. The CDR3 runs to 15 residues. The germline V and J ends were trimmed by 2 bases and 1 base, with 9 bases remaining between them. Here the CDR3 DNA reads TGTGCCAGCAGTGAAACGGCAGGGAGCAATCAGCCCCAGCATTTT. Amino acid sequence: CASSETAGSNQPQHF.

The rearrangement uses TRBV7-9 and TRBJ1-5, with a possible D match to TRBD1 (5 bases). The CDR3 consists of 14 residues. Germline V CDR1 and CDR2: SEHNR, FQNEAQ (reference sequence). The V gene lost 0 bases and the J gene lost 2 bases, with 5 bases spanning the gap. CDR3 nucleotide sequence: TGTGCCAGCAGCTTAGCAGGGGGCAATCAGCCCCAGCATTTT. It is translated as CASSLAGGNQPQHF.

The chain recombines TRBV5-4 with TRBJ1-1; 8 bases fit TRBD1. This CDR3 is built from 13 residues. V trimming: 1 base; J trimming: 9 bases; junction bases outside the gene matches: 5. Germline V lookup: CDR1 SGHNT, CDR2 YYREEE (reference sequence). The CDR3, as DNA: TGTGCCAGCAGCTTGCAGGGGGCGGGGAAAGCTTTCTTT. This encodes CASSLQGAGKAFF.

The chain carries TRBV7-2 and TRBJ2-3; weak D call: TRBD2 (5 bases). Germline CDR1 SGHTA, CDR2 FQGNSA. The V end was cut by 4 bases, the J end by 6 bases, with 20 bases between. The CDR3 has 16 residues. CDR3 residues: CASSSGAASRGDTQYF. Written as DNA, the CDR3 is TGTGCCAGCAGCTCCGGCGCGGCGAGCCGCGGGGATACGCAGTATTTT.

CDR3 in DNA: TGTGCCAGCAGCAGTAGAGCTAACTATGGCTACACCTTC. Its protein product is CASSSRANYGYTF. The chain couples TRBV7-3 to TRBJ1-2; D is uncertain. Trimming removed 5 bases from V and 0 bases from J, with 7 bases in between. This CDR3 spans 13 amino acids. Germline V gene data show CDR1 as SGHTA and CDR2 as FQGTGA.

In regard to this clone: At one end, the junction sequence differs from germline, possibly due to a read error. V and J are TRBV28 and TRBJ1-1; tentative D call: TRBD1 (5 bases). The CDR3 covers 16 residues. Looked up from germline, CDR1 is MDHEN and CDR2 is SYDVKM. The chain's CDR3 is CASTLGGLGVNTEAFF. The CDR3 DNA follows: TGTGCCAGCACTTTAGGAGGGTTAGGGGTGAACACTGAAGCTTTCTTT. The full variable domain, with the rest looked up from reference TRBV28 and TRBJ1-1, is DVKVTQSSRYLVKRTGEKVFLECVQDMDHENMFWYRQDPGLGLRLIYFSYDVKMKEKGDIPEGYSVSREKKERFSLILESASTNQTSMYLCASTLGGLGVNTEAFFGQGTRLTVV.

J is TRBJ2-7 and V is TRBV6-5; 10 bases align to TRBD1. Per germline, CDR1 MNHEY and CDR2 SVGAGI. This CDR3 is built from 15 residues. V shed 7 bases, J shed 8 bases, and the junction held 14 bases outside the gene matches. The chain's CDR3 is CASKERGTGVGKQYF. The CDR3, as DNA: TGTGCCAGCAAGGAGCGGGGGACAGGGGTGGGCAAGCAGTACTTC.

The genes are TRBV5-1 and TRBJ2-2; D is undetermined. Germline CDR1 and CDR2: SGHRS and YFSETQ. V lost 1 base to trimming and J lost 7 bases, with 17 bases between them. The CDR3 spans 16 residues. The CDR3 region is CASSLNLVGTGGELFF. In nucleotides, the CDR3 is TGCGCCAGCAGCTTGAACCTAGTAGGCACGGGCGGGGAGCTGTTTTTT.

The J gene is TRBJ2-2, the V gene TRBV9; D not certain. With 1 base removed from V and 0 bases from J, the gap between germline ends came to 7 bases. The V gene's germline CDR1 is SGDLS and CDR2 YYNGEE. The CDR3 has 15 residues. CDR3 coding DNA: TGTGCCAGCAGCGTACATACATCGAACACCGGGGAGCTGTTTTTT. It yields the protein CASSVHTSNTGELFF.

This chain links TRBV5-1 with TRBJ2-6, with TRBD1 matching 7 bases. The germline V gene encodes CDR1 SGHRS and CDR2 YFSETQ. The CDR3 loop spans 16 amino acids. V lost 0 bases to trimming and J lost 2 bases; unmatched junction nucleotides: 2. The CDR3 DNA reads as TGCGCCAGCAGCTTGGGACAGGGAGCTGGGGCCAACGTCCTGACTTTC. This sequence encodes CASSLGQGAGANVLTF.

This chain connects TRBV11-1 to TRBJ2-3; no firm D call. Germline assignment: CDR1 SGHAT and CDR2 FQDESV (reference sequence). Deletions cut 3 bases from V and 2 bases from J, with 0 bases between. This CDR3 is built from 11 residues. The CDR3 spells CASSFTDTQYF. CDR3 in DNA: TGTGCCAGCAGCTTCACAGATACGCAGTATTTT. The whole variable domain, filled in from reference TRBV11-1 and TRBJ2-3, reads EAEVAQSPRYKITEKSQAVAFWCDPISGHATLYWYRQILGQGPELLVQFQDESVVDDSQLPKDRFSAERLKGVDSTLKIQPAELGDSAMYLCASSFTDTQYFGPGTRLTVL.

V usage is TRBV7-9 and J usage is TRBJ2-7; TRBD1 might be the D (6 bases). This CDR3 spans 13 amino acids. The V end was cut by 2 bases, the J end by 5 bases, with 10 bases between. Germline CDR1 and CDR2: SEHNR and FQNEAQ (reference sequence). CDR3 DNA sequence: TGTGCCAGCAGCTTAACAGGGACCGACGAGCAGTACTTC. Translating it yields CASSLTGTDEQYF.

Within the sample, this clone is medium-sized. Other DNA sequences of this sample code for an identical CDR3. The DNA of the CDR3 is TGTGCCAGTAGTATTGTTCCAACGGATACGCAGTATTTT. Translation gives CASSIVPTDTQYF. This sequence joins TRBV19 and TRBJ2-3; D remains unclear. The CDR3 has 13 amino acids. CDR1 and CDR2 (germline): LNHDA, SQIVND (reference sequence). V was trimmed by 3 bases and J by 6 bases, leaving 10 bases between them. The complete variable domain, with remaining parts taken from reference TRBV19 and TRBJ2-3, reads DGGITQSPKYLFRKEGQNVTLSCEQNLNHDAMYWYRQDPGQGLRLIYYSQIVNDFQKGDIAEGYSVSREKKESFPLTVTSAQKNPTAFYLCASSIVPTDTQYFGPGTRLTVL.

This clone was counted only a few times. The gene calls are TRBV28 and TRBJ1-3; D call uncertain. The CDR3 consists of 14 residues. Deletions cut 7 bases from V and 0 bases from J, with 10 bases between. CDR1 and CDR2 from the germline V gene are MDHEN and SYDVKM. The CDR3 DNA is TGTGCCAGCACCTCATTTGGCTCTGGAAACACCATATATTTT. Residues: CASTSFGSGNTIYF. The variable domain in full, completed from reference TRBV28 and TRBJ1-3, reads DVKVTQSSRYLVKRTGEKVFLECVQDMDHENMFWYRQDPGLGLRLIYFSYDVKMKEKGDIPEGYSVSREKKERFSLILESASTNQTSMYLCASTSFGSGNTIYFGEGSWLTVV.

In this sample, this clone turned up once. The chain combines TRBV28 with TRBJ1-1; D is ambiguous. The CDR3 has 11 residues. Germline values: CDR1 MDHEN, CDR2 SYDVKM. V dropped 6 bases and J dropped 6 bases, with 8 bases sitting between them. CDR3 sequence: CASRGKPEAFF. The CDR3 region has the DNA TGTGCCAGCAGGGGGAAGCCTGAAGCTTTCTTT. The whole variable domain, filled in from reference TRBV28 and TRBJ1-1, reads DVKVTQSSRYLVKRTGEKVFLECVQDMDHENMFWYRQDPGLGLRLIYFSYDVKMKEKGDIPEGYSVSREKKERFSLILESASTNQTSMYLCASRGKPEAFFGQGTRLTVV.

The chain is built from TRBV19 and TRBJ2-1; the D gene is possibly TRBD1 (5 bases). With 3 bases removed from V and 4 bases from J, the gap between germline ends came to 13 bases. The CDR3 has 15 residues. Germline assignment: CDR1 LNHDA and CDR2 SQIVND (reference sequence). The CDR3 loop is CASSIGAGTYNEQFF. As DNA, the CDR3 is TGTGCCAGTAGTATTGGGGCAGGTACATACAATGAGCAGTTCTTC.

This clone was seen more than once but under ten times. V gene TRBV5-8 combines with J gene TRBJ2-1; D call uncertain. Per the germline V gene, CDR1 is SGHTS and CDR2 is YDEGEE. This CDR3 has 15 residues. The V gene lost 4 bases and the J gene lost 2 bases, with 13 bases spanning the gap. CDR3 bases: TGTGCCAGCAGCGCCACCCGGATTACCTACAATGAGCAGTTCTTC. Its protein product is CASSATRITYNEQFF. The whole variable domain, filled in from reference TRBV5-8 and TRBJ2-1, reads EAGVTQSPTHLIKTRGQQATLRCSPISGHTSVYWYQQALGLGLQFLLWYDEGEERNRGNFPPRFSGRQFPNYSSELNVNALELEDSALYLCASSATRITYNEQFFGPGTRLTVL.

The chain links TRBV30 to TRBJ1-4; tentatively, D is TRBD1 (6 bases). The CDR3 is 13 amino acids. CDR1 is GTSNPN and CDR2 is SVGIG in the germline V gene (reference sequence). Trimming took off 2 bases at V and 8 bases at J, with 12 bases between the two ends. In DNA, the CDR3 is TGTGCCTGGAGTACCGCAACAGGGGAAAAACTGTTTTTT. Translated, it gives CAWSTATGEKLFF.

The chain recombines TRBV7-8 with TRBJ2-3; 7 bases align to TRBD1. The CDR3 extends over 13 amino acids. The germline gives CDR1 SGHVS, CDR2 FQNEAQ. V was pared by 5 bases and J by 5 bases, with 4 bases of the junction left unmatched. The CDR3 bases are TGTGCCAGCAGCGGCAGGGGGAGAGATACGCAGTATTTT. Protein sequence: CASSGRGRDTQYF.

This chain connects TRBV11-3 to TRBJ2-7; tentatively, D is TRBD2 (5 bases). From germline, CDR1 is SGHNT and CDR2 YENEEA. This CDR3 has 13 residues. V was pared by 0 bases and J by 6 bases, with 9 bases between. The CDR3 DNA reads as TGTGCCAGCAGCTTAGAACCGGGGTCCGAGCAGTACTTC. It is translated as CASSLEPGSEQYF.

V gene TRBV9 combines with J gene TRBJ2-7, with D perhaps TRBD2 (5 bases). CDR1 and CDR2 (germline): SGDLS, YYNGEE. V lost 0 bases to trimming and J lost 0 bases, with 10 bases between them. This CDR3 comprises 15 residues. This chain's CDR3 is CASSVEDTSSYEQYF. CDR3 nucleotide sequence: TGTGCCAGCAGCGTAGAAGACACTAGCTCCTACGAGCAGTACTTC.

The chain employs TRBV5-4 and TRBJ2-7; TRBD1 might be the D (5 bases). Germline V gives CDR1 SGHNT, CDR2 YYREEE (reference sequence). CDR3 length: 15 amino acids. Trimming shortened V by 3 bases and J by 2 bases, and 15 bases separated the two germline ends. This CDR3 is CASSWQGEGTYEQYF. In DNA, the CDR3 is TGTGCCAGCAGCTGGCAGGGTGAAGGGACCTACGAGCAGTACTTC.

The CDR3: CASSTRPSGSGELFF. CDR3 bases: TGTGCCAGCAGCACACGACCATCGGGGAGCGGGGAGCTGTTTTTT. This chain uses TRBV7-8 with TRBJ2-2, with D tentatively TRBD2 (5 bases). Germline CDR1 is SGHVS and CDR2 is FQNEAQ. The ends were cut back, 5 bases at V and 7 bases at J, with 17 bases in the middle. There are 15 residues in the CDR3.

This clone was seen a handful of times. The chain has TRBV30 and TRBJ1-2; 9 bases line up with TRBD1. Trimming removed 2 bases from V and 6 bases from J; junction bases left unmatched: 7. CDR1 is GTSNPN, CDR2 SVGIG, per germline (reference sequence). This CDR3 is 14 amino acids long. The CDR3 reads CAWSPDRGGDGYTF. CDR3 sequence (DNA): TGTGCCTGGAGTCCGGACAGGGGAGGTGATGGCTACACCTTC.